These 3 T cell receptor beta chains were all obtained from the same sample, sequenced in a study of blood T cells in healthy people across ages. A second PCR of 7 to 11 cycles used a sample-barcoded 5' primer and a J-beta primer mix. From the 5' RACE reads, TCRdb called clonotypes with MiXCR, one entry per CDR3 protein. The data contain about 290,000 distinct CDR3 sequences, roughly a quarter of them singletons. Sequenced material: blood. Every receptor here comes from a woman aged 70-85 years in good health.

This chain joins TRBV20-1 and TRBJ1-6; no clear D. Trimming left V 6 bases short and J 8 bases short, with 17 bases between. Looked up from germline, CDR1 is DFQATT and CDR2 is SNEGSKA (reference sequence). The CDR3 runs 14 residues. For the CDR3, the DNA is TGCAGTGCCTCATCTGGACGGACGGATTCACCCCTCCACTTT. Translation gives CSASSGRTDSPLHF.

The count of this clonotype is one. The CDR3 ends on some other residue instead of the conserved phenylalanine or tryptophan, so this is likely a read error. The J gene is TRBJ2-2, the V gene TRBV3-1; D remains ambiguous. Trimming pared 1 base from V and 5 bases from J, leaving 2 bases between. This CDR3 is 12 amino acids long. The germline CDR1 and CDR2 sequences are LGHDT and YNNKEL (reference sequence). The CDR3 loop is CASSQVTGELFL. The CDR3 coding sequence is TGTGCCAGCAGCCAAGTAACCGGGGAGCTGTTTCTT.

This clonotype turned up a few times. The chain recombines TRBV28 with TRBJ2-2; 12 bases agree with TRBD1. Trimming cost V 5 bases and J 1 base; bases outside gene matches: 8. Germline values: CDR1 MDHEN, CDR2 SYDVKM. This CDR3 spans 18 amino acids. CDR3 loop: CASSPLGTGGVNTGELFF. DNA of the CDR3: TGTGCCAGCAGTCCGCTGGGGACAGGGGGCGTGAACACCGGGGAGCTGTTTTTT.